This paragraph covers one T cell receptor (beta chain) sequence. Its antigen is still unknown. Unexposed donor CD4+ T cells date from about 2011-2018, before the COVID-19 pandemic. Isolation of CD4+ T cells took place after roughly nine days in culture. As cell numbers allowed, unexposed-donor CD4+ T cells faced SARS-CoV-2 S/N and four cold-coronavirus spikes. Assay: immunoSEQ multiplex PCR; the TCRdb copy retains only in-frame clones and omits some. Of 25,000 to 30,000 clones detected, 60% to 80% appear once; the ten largest clones hold approximately 18%. These data originate in a study of CD4 T cells in relation to SARS-CoV-2 and coronaviruses. Study overall: ViraFEST: roughly ten-day antigen culture of PBMCs, then TCR beta CDR3 sequencing.

Germline V lookup: CDR1 SNHLY, CDR2 FYNNEI. With 6 bases removed from V and 1 base from J, the gap between germline ends came to 12 bases. This CDR3 region has 14 residues. Findings and limits, study-wide: The cross-reactivity analysis covered only spike protein, not other viral proteins. SARS-CoV-2-driven expansion was significantly weaker in crossreactive than monoreactive clones.

Sequencing was done on a sample of CD4+ T cells from PBMCs, cultured in vitro. This clonotype was obtained from a human donor in good health. The gene calls are TRBV2 and TRBJ1-1; D remains ambiguous. The CDR3 region has the DNA TGTGCCAGCAGGTACGGGTCTCAGAACACTGAAGCTTTCTTT. Protein: CASRYGSQNTEAFF.